The rows below give T cell receptor beta chains drawn from one sample of a study of cytomegalovirus exposure and HLA in healthy donors. Using immunoSEQ multiplex PCR, the repertoire was profiled, and TCRdb retains in-frame clones only, with some absent. The sample carries approximately 300,000 clones, 87% recorded once. What was sequenced was PBMCs. Receptors were obtained from a woman aged 25 to 39 in good health and CMV-seropositive. Each CDR3 is given with its conserved first and last residue. The size entry is marked missing in some rows and otherwise reads once, few, many or a size class.

J | V | size | CDR3
TRBJ2-7 | TRBV7-9 | NA | CASSTGLAGRDYEQYF
TRBJ1-2 | TRBV5-6 | NA | CASSSGRNYGYTF
TRBJ1-1 | TRBV28 | NA | CASTSTSGEAFF
TRBJ1-6 | TRBV4-3 | NA | CASSQGFVRGNFDNSPLHF
TRBJ1-2 | TRBV9 | once | CASSVGDGYGYTF
TRBJ1-2 | TRBV15 | NA | CATSRGQVPYGYTF
TRBJ1-5 | TRBV7-2 | once | CASSLAFQNQPQHF
TRBJ2-5 | TRBV5-4 | NA | CASSQTGTETQYF
TRBJ2-1 | TRBV11-2 | few | CASSPGGRVSYNEQFF
TRBJ2-5 | TRBV7-3 | once | CASSLAGGQETQYF
TRBJ1-1 | TRBV5-4 | NA | CASSLDWGPEAFF
TRBJ2-1 | TRBV7-9 | NA | CASSPFSGLAVGGMQFF
TRBJ2-1 | TRBV2 | NA | CASSDRVQFF
TRBJ2-7 | TRBV27 | NA | CASSFFAGETYEQYF
TRBJ2-7 | TRBV6-1 | NA | CASSEAGRGGLASYEQYF
TRBJ1-3 | TRBV5-1 | NA | CASSLGQGNSGNTIYF
TRBJ1-2 | TRBV5-6 | once | CASSLWEALYGYTF
TRBJ1-2 | TRBV5-4 | NA | CASSVGGGIGYGYTF
TRBJ2-3 | TRBV15 | NA | CATDKGGSTDTQYF
TRBJ2-7 | TRBV4-3 | NA | CASSQELGTYEQYF
TRBJ1-1 | TRBV28 | NA | CASTPALQGAEAFF
TRBJ1-1 | TRBV27 | NA | CASSQHLTGVLMNTEAFF
TRBJ1-1 | TRBV28 | once | CASSLWDLSTEAFF
TRBJ2-7 | TRBV9 | NA | CASSASSGGGYEQYF
TRBJ1-2 | TRBV6-4 | NA | CASSGQSYGYTF
TRBJ1-2 | TRBV4-2 | NA | CASSQDGAGWDGYTF
TRBJ1-5 | TRBV28 | NA | CASSLNSPRGQPQHF
TRBJ1-1 | TRBV28 | few | CASSIPDGNTEAFF
TRBJ1-1 | TRBV6-5 | NA | CASSYLSSDRNTEAFF
TRBJ2-1 | TRBV30 | NA | CAWNRLAGSAGNEQFF